This T cell receptor (beta chain) is drawn from a study of T cell responses to AZD1222 COVID-19 vaccine. Points from the study as a whole: Unmutated variant regions are reportedly the target of nearly half of TCRs that are spike-specific. At baseline, just five to seven AZD1222 recipients tested seropositive. Across the whole spike, CD4 TCRs peaked at regions 160-218 and 743-854.

As concerns this clone: The antigen is undetermined.

Profiled with immunoSEQ multiplex PCR; TCRdb holds only in-frame clones, not every one. Of around 120,000 clones detected, 85% to 90% appear once; the ten largest clones hold 28%. CDR1 LGHNA and CDR2 YNFKEQ come from the germline V gene. The CDR3 totals 16 residues. Trimming took 0 bases from V and 4 from J, leaving 13 bases between them. The sequence came from an adult in good health. The sequenced sample was peripheral blood, obtained on day 0 of AZD1222 vaccination. The rearrangement links TRBV4-2 to TRBJ1-3; D might be TRBD1 (5 bases). CDR3 bases: TGTGCCAGCAGCCAAGAGGGGGGACTCACCGGAAACACCATATATTTT. Amino acid sequence: CASSQEGGLTGNTIYF.